Below, 15 T cell receptor beta chains from the same sample are listed, as sequenced in a study of shared clonotypes between healthy human individuals. Terminally differentiated effector memory CD45RA+ cells were left out of the naive CD8 fraction, which was CD45RO-negative and positively selected for CCR7. Generated by immunoSEQ multiplex PCR, the TCRdb table keeps only in-frame clones and is missing some. The sample lists nearly 2 million clones; roughly 94% were seen once. The specimen sequenced was naive CD8+ T cells sorted from blood. The receptors originated from a man aged 18 to 30 in good health.

The V and J genes are TRBV13 and TRBJ2-5; D is unclear. Germline CDR1 and CDR2: PRHDT and FYEKMQ (reference sequence). The CDR3 totals 14 residues. Trimming cost V 5 bases and J 5 bases, with 15 bases left between them. The CDR3, as DNA: TGTGCCAGCAGCCGAGTTGGGATTGGGGAGACCCAGTACTTC. Its protein product is CASSRVGIGETQYF.

The chain couples TRBV27 to TRBJ2-3; D tentatively reads TRBD1 or TRBD2 (5 bases each). CDR1 MNHEY and CDR2 SMNVEV come from the germline V gene (reference sequence). Trimming left V 0 bases short and J 0 bases short, with 10 bases between. This CDR3 region has 16 residues. Here the CDR3 reads CASSLSTRGSTDTQYF. CDR3 sequence (DNA): TGTGCCAGCAGTTTATCAACTAGGGGCAGCACAGATACGCAGTATTTT.

Comments on this clone: Different DNA sequences within this sample yield the same CDR3. This chain joins TRBV27 and TRBJ2-7, with D perhaps matching TRBD1 (7 bases). This CDR3 has 16 residues. Germline lookup yields CDR1 MNHEY and CDR2 SMNVEV (reference sequence). V was pared by 0 bases and J by 0 bases, with 12 bases between. CDR3 bases: TGTGCCAGCAGTTTATCGAGGGGGGACAGCTCCTACGAGCAGTACTTC. Its translation: CASSLSRGDSSYEQYF.

A word on this clone: The sample carries other DNA sequences with the same CDR3. The chain joins TRBV7-9 to TRBJ2-7; D gene ambiguous. The germline gives CDR1 SEHNR, CDR2 FQNEAQ (reference sequence). The V and J ends lost 3 bases and 0 bases respectively, with 6 bases between them. The CDR3 is made up of 13 amino acids. The CDR3 protein is CASSFSSSYEQYF. The CDR3 DNA follows: TGTGCCAGCAGCTTCTCTAGCTCCTACGAGCAGTACTTC.

The chain recombines TRBV29-1 with TRBJ1-4; D remains ambiguous. The CDR3 runs to 13 residues. Germline V gene data show CDR1 as SQVTM and CDR2 as ANQGSEA. The V and J ends lost 4 bases and 4 bases respectively, with 10 bases between them. The CDR3 sequence is CSVVLGVNEKLFF. As DNA, the CDR3 is TGCAGCGTTGTTCTTGGGGTTAATGAAAAACTGTTTTTT.

J is TRBJ2-1 and V is TRBV7-6; D possibly corresponds to TRBD1 (6 bases). Germline values: CDR1 SGHVS, CDR2 FNYEAQ. CDR3 size: 15 residues. Trimming stripped 4 bases from V and 2 bases from J, with 12 bases between. In DNA form, the CDR3 reads TGTGCCAGCAGCTCCGACAGGAGCACCTACAATGAGCAGTTCTTC. This encodes CASSSDRSTYNEQFF.

The chain uses TRBV5-8 and TRBJ1-4; no clear D gene. V lost 4 bases and J lost 1, with 11 bases in between. CDR3 length: 15 amino acids. Germline CDR1 SGHTS, CDR2 YDEGEE. CDR3 in DNA: TGTGCCAGCAGCCCCGGACTGCAAACTAATGAAAAACTGTTTTTT. Translated: CASSPGLQTNEKLFF.

This clone showed up just once. The gene calls are TRBV4-1 and TRBJ2-7; weak D call: TRBD1 (5 bases). This CDR3 comprises 13 residues. From germline, CDR1 is MGHRA and CDR2 YSYEKL. V was shortened by 2 bases and J by 5 bases, with 10 bases between the two germline ends. The CDR3 is CASSQPGYDEQYF. The CDR3 bases are TGCGCCAGCAGCCAACCAGGGTATGACGAGCAGTACTTC.

To note about this clone: An end of the junction does not agree with germline; a read error may underlie this. The V call is TRBV7-9, the J call TRBJ1-3; a weak D match, TRBD1 (6 bases). The CDR3 contains 13 residues. Germline V gene sequence: CDR1 SEHNR, CDR2 FQNEAQ (reference sequence). CDR3 coding DNA: TGTGCCAGCAGCCCCAGGGGTGGAGACACCATATATTTT. Translation: CASSPRGGDTIYF.

This CDR3 is CASSSALAFYEQYF. DNA for the CDR3: TGTGCCAGCAGCTCGGCACTAGCGTTCTACGAGCAGTACTTC. The V call is TRBV7-9, the J call TRBJ2-7; 7 bases are a match to TRBD2. CDR3 length: 14 amino acids. V lost 4 bases and J lost 3; bases outside the gene matches: 6. Per germline, CDR1 SEHNR and CDR2 FQNEAQ (reference sequence).

CDR3 amino acids: CASSSALGTSGSNEQFF. The CDR3, as DNA: TGTGCCAGCAGCTCGGCCCTCGGGACTAGCGGGAGTAATGAGCAGTTCTTC. The chain joins TRBV7-9 to TRBJ2-1; 14 bases line up with TRBD2. CDR3 length equals 17 residues. V dropped 4 bases and J dropped 7; count of bases not matched to a gene: 9. Germline loops: CDR1 SEHNR, CDR2 FQNEAQ (reference sequence).

This clone was counted a single time. The rearrangement links TRBV19 to TRBJ2-3; 8 positions agree with TRBD2. V lost 2 bases to trimming and J lost 6 bases; unmatched junction nucleotides: 7. This CDR3 is built from 15 residues. From germline, CDR1 is LNHDA and CDR2 SQIVND (reference sequence). The DNA of the CDR3 is TGTGCCAGTAGTATATCAAGCGGGAGTGCCGATACGCAGTATTTT. Protein sequence: CASSISSGSADTQYF.

The chain is built from TRBV7-6 and TRBJ1-1; D call uncertain. Trimming pared 5 bases from V and 3 bases from J, leaving 13 bases between. Germline lookup yields CDR1 SGHVS and CDR2 FNYEAQ. The CDR3 covers 14 residues. The CDR3 region is CASSPGGEDTEAFF. The CDR3 DNA follows: TGTGCCAGCAGCCCCGGCGGGGAGGACACTGAAGCTTTCTTT.

This sequence joins TRBV4-2 and TRBJ2-7, with a weak D call TRBD2 (5 bases). V lost 1 base, J lost 0 bases, and 16 bases lay in between. The CDR3 is 17 amino acids. Germline loops: CDR1 LGHNA, CDR2 YNFKEQ. The DNA of the CDR3 is TGTGCCAGCAGCCAAGTGTCCGGACTTGTTCACTCCTACGAGCAGTACTTC. Its protein is CASSQVSGLVHSYEQYF.

This chain connects TRBV15 to TRBJ2-3; TRBD2 might be the D (6 bases). The V end lost 4 bases, the J end lost 6 bases, and 14 bases lay between the germline ends. The CDR3 covers 14 residues. CDR1 is LNHNV and CDR2 is YYDKDF in the germline V gene (reference sequence). CDR3 loop: CATSISGVVDTQYF. The CDR3 DNA reads TGTGCCACCAGCATTTCGGGGGTGGTGGATACGCAGTATTTT.